The 23 T cell receptor beta chains below all came from one sample that was sequenced in a study of regulatory T cells in long-lasting Graves disease. Indicated time point: persistent/refractory GD, antithyroid drugs over 5 years with positive TRAb. There was RNA extracted from PBMCs, and the TCR library was made from it. For TCR beta, libraries came from iRepertoire HTBI primers and Arm-PCR of CDR3 regions. TCRdb passed the multiplex PCR reads through MiXCR, listing each CDR3 protein once. The sample records hundreds of thousands of distinct CDR3 sequences, under 25% being singletons. This specimen consisted of peripheral blood mononuclear cells (PBMCs), obtained when the disease was refractory, from a patient treated with antithyroid drugs. All receptors derive from a female donor with Graves disease.

This clonotype was seen many times. CDR3 sequence (DNA): TGTGCCAGTAGTATCGGTGGAGGCCTAGCCTACGAGCAGTACTTC. Translated, it gives CASSIGGGLAYEQYF. The V gene is TRBV19, the J gene TRBJ2-7, with D possibly TRBD2 on 5 matching bases. Trimming cost V 3 bases and J 2 bases, with 14 bases left between them. The CDR3 consists of 15 residues. The V gene's germline CDR1 is LNHDA and CDR2 SQIVND (reference sequence). Looking up the rest from reference TRBV19 and TRBJ2-7 gives the full variable domain: DGGITQSPKYLFRKEGQNVTLSCEQNLNHDAMYWYRQDPGQGLRLIYYSQIVNDFQKGDIAEGYSVSREKKESFPLTVTSAQKNPTAFYLCASSIGGGLAYEQYFGPGTRLTVT.

The chain recombines TRBV7-6 with TRBJ2-5, with D unresolved. In germline, CDR1 is SGHVS, CDR2 FNYEAQ. This CDR3 contains 15 residues. V was pared by 1 base and J by 1 base, with 10 bases between. This CDR3 is CASSLVHGTQETQYF. Here the CDR3 DNA reads TGTGCCAGCAGCTTAGTGCACGGTACCCAAGAGACCCAGTACTTC.

In its sample, this clonotype was seen many times. The chain has TRBV28 and TRBJ1-4; D is ambiguous. The CDR3 covers 15 residues. Germline V gene data show CDR1 as MDHEN and CDR2 as SYDVKM. The germline V and J ends were trimmed by 2 bases and 3 bases, with 10 bases remaining between them. The CDR3 nucleotides are TGTGCCAGCAGTTTAGGGGAGGCCCCTAATGAAAAACTGTTTTTT. Translated: CASSLGEAPNEKLFF.

This clonotype was counted a single time. This chain connects TRBV11-2 to TRBJ2-2, with D unresolved. V gave up 6 bases and J gave up 7 bases, with 9 bases separating them. Per germline, CDR1 SGHAT and CDR2 FQNNGV. The CDR3 is 12 residues long. CDR3 coding DNA: TGTGCCAGCAGTCCGAGTGACGGGGAGCTGTTTTTT. It translates to CASSPSDGELFF.

This clonotype has ten or more counts. This chain links TRBV28 with TRBJ2-7; the match to TRBD2 covers 8 bases. The CDR3 is 13 residues long. The V gene end was trimmed by 9 bases and the J gene end by 6 bases; junction bases not matched to a gene: 10. CDR1 is MDHEN, CDR2 SYDVKM, per germline. Here the CDR3 reads CASTSGGVFEQYF. The CDR3 nucleotides are TGTGCCAGTACTTCCGGGGGGGTCTTCGAGCAGTACTTC.

This clonotype was counted a few times. This rearrangement joins TRBV28 to TRBJ2-1; TRBD1 matches at 7 bases. The CDR3 length is 18 residues. CDR1 is MDHEN, CDR2 SYDVKM, per germline. Trimming removed 6 bases from V and 1 base from J; junction bases left unmatched: 15. In DNA form, the CDR3 reads TGTGCCAGCAGCCCTACCCCCTCGACAGGGAGATCCTACAATGAGCAGTTCTTC. Protein product: CASSPTPSTGRSYNEQFF.

This clonotype has just a few counts. The chain's CDR3 is CASSPSGGPYEQYF. As DNA, the CDR3 is TGTGCCAGCAGTCCATCGGGAGGTCCCTACGAGCAGTACTTC. V usage is TRBV6-1 and J usage is TRBJ2-7; 7 bases align to TRBD2. V was clipped by 5 bases and J by 2 bases; unmatched bases: 6. Germline values: CDR1 MNHNS, CDR2 SASEGT. This CDR3 spans 14 amino acids.

The V gene is TRBV12-3 or TRBV12-4, the J gene TRBJ2-1; TRBD2 matches at 11 bases. The CDR3 totals 17 residues. V dropped 5 bases and J dropped 4; count of bases not matched to a gene: 10. The CDR3 loop is CASSPGPSGRPYNEQFF. The CDR3 coding sequence is TGTGCCAGCAGTCCTGGGCCTAGCGGGAGGCCGTACAATGAGCAGTTCTTC.

V is TRBV4-1 and J is TRBJ1-2, with 7 nucleotides matching TRBD1. The V and J ends lost 4 bases and 8 bases, in that order; junction bases with no gene match: 10. The CDR3 length is 14 residues. Germline-derived CDR1 and CDR2 are MGHRA and YSYEKL. In nucleotides, the CDR3 is TGCGCCAGCAGCCCTAGACAGGGAGAGGACGGCTACACCTTC. Its protein is CASSPRQGEDGYTF.

This clonotype was found a few times. The genes are TRBV5-4 and TRBJ1-3; the D is unclear. Germline V gene lookup returns CDR1 SGHNT and CDR2 YYREEE (reference sequence). The CDR3 covers 14 residues. Trimming shortened V by 0 bases and J by 4 bases, and 8 bases separated the two germline ends. The CDR3 reads CASSLDGFGNTIYF. In DNA form, the CDR3 reads TGTGCCAGCAGCTTGGACGGGTTCGGAAACACCATATATTTT.

This clonotype occurred a few times. Possible read error: a much larger clone is one base away. This sequence joins TRBV28 and TRBJ1-5, with D hard to call. The V gene's germline CDR1 is MDHEN and CDR2 SYDVKM. The CDR3 has 15 amino acids. The CDR3 here is CAGSPHRRTNQPQHF. CDR3 bases: TGTGCCGGCAGTCCCCACCGACGGACCAATCAGCCCCAGCATTTT.

The V gene is TRBV24-1, the J gene TRBJ2-3, with 7 bases aligning to TRBD2. Losses at the gene ends were 8 bases for V and 5 bases for J; bases not matched to a gene: 15. The CDR3 totals 16 residues. Germline V gene sequence: CDR1 KGHDR, CDR2 SFDVKD. CDR3 loop: CATNGSAGEVLDTQYF. The CDR3 DNA reads as TGTGCCACCAATGGTTCCGCGGGAGAGGTTTTAGATACGCAGTATTTT.

In its sample, this clonotype was seen many times. This chain joins TRBV5-1 and TRBJ1-6, with D possibly matching TRBD1 (5 bases). V shed 4 bases and J shed 13 bases, with 12 bases lying between them. CDR1 and CDR2 (germline): SGHRS, YFSETQ. This CDR3 is built from 12 residues. The CDR3 coding sequence is TGCGCCAGCAGCGGGGACGCCGGCCCCCTCCACTTT. Translation: CASSGDAGPLHF.

This clonotype appeared many times. The chain has TRBV20-1 and TRBJ2-2; 7 bases fit TRBD2. CDR1 DFQATT and CDR2 SNEGSKA come from the germline V gene (reference sequence). The CDR3 length is 15 residues. The V and J ends lost 3 bases and 4 bases, in that order; junction bases with no gene match: 8. CDR3 loop: CSASFEAGVTGELFF. CDR3 in DNA: TGCAGTGCTAGTTTCGAGGCGGGGGTCACCGGGGAGCTGTTTTTT.

This chain uses TRBV9 with TRBJ2-3, with unresolved D. V was trimmed by 4 bases and J by 1 base, leaving 10 bases between them. CDR1 and CDR2 (germline): SGDLS, YYNGEE. The CDR3 totals 14 residues. The CDR3 DNA sequence: TGTGCCAGCAGCCAGATTGGCGGCACAGATACGCAGTATTTT. This gives the protein CASSQIGGTDTQYF.

The chain has TRBV10-3 and TRBJ2-2; 10 bases align to TRBD1. The CDR3 contains 14 residues. CDR1 is ENHRY and CDR2 is SYGVKD in the germline V gene. Germline trimming cut 6 bases from V and 6 bases from J; bases unmatched to any gene: 4. The CDR3 DNA sequence: TGTGCCATCAGGACAGGGGGCGGTGCCGGGGAGCTGTTTTTT. Amino acid sequence: CAIRTGGGAGELFF.

This clonotype was seen ten or more times. The gene calls are TRBV10-3 and TRBJ2-2; tentative D call: TRBD1 (5 bases). Per the germline V gene, CDR1 is ENHRY and CDR2 is SYGVKD. V was trimmed by 4 bases and J by 1 base, leaving 13 bases between them. This CDR3 region has 16 residues. The CDR3 loop reads CAISAQDNRNTGELFF. Written as DNA, the CDR3 is TGTGCCATCAGTGCTCAGGACAACCGGAACACCGGGGAGCTGTTTTTT.

This chain uses TRBV11-2 with TRBJ2-3; D is ambiguous. The V gene's germline CDR1 is SGHAT and CDR2 FQNNGV. Trimming shortened V by 3 bases and J by 1 base, and 8 bases separated the two germline ends. This CDR3 spans 14 amino acids. CDR3 in amino acids: CASSFLPGTDTQYF. The CDR3, as DNA: TGTGCCAGCAGCTTCCTTCCGGGCACAGATACGCAGTATTTT.

This clonotype was observed a handful of times. The chain recombines TRBV29-1 with TRBJ2-5; 7 nucleotides line up with TRBD2. Losses at the gene ends were 5 bases for V and 3 bases for J; bases not matched to a gene: 6. This CDR3 comprises 13 residues. The germline gives CDR1 SQVTM, CDR2 ANQGSEA. The CDR3 is CSVSGISKETQYF. CDR3 in DNA: TGCAGCGTTAGCGGGATTTCAAAAGAGACCCAGTACTTC.

The chain uses TRBV20-1 and TRBJ2-1; tentative D call: TRBD1 (6 bases). Trimming took 3 bases from V and 6 from J, leaving 18 bases between them. From germline, CDR1 is DFQATT and CDR2 SNEGSKA (reference sequence). The CDR3 is made up of 15 amino acids. The CDR3 sequence is CSARGTYYHSNEQFF. In DNA form, the CDR3 reads TGCAGTGCTAGGGGGACATACTATCACTCCAATGAGCAGTTCTTC.

This clonotype occurred many times. The chain is built from TRBV12-3 or TRBV12-4 and TRBJ1-4; D gene ambiguous. The CDR3 is 15 residues long. V was clipped by 7 bases and J by 7 bases, with 19 bases between them. The CDR3 DNA reads TGTGCCAGCACCTCAGGAGGCCTTAGCGGTGAAAAACTGTTTTTT. Translating gives CASTSGGLSGEKLFF.

This clonotype was seen many times. The CDR3 DNA follows: TGTGCCAGCAGTTTACTTAAGGAGACAGTCCTCTACGAGCAGTACTTC. Translation gives CASSLLKETVLYEQYF. This chain joins TRBV28 and TRBJ2-7, with D maybe TRBD1 (5 bases). Germline-derived CDR1 and CDR2 are MDHEN and SYDVKM. V was clipped by 2 bases and J by 3 bases, with 17 bases between them. This CDR3 is built from 16 residues.

This clonotype came up many times. The V and J genes are TRBV11-1 and TRBJ1-1; 10 nucleotides line up with TRBD1. This CDR3 contains 18 residues. J was trimmed by 0 bases and V by 2 bases; bases with no gene match: 9. The V gene's germline CDR1 is SGHAT and CDR2 FQDESV (reference sequence). CDR3 bases: TGTGCCAGCAGCTTAAGTTCCGGACAGGGGGGAATGAACACTGAAGCTTTCTTT. Amino acids: CASSLSSGQGGMNTEAFF.